The 13 T cell receptor beta chains reported below all come from one sample, sequenced in a study of STAT5B mutations in CD4+ large granular lymphocyte leukemia. Assay used: immunoSEQ multiplex PCR; TCRdb lists only in-frame clones, some missing. The sample has 37,000 or so clones, approximately 84% seen once. The sequenced sample was CD4+ T cells from blood buffy coats. These receptors were taken from a human donor in good health.

The J gene is TRBJ2-5, the V gene TRBV6-5; TRBD1 might be the D (6 bases). Germline CDR1 is MNHEY and CDR2 is SVGAGI. V lost 5 bases, J lost 0 bases, and 10 bases lay in between. The CDR3 runs 14 residues. CDR3 residues: CASSPQGNQETQYF. Written as DNA, the CDR3 is TGTGCCAGCAGTCCCCAGGGGAACCAAGAGACCCAGTACTTC.

The chain employs TRBV5-4 and TRBJ2-3; perhaps TRBD1 as D (5 bases). The CDR3 runs 14 residues. Trimming took off 5 bases at V and 2 bases at J, with 12 bases between the two ends. Germline CDR1 and CDR2: SGHNT and YYREEE (reference sequence). CDR3 protein: CASRPDRYTDTQYF. The CDR3 region has the DNA TGTGCCAGCAGGCCCGACAGATACACAGATACGCAGTATTTT.

The V and J genes are TRBV10-3 and TRBJ2-2; 9 nucleotides line up with TRBD1. The CDR3 runs to 17 residues. In germline, CDR1 is ENHRY, CDR2 SYGVKD. Losses at the gene ends were 6 bases for V and 0 bases for J; bases not matched to a gene: 8. CDR3 region: CAISWTGVKTNTGELFF. For the CDR3, the DNA is TGTGCCATCAGCTGGACAGGGGTGAAAACGAACACCGGGGAGCTGTTTTTT.

The chain employs TRBV6-6 and TRBJ1-2; D call uncertain. The CDR3 totals 15 residues. Trimming left V 0 bases short and J 4 bases short, with 12 bases between. CDR1 is MNHNY, CDR2 SVGAGI, per germline (reference sequence). Here the CDR3 reads CASSYSTGELYGYTF. The CDR3 DNA sequence: TGTGCCAGCAGTTACTCGACCGGGGAACTCTATGGCTACACCTTC.

The chain recombines TRBV6-5 with TRBJ1-1; no firm D call. There are 15 residues in the CDR3. V gave up 0 bases and J gave up 4 bases, with 12 bases separating them. Germline CDR1 is MNHEY and CDR2 is SVGAGI. The CDR3: CASSYSQQAGTEAFF. The CDR3 region has the DNA TGTGCCAGCAGTTACTCGCAGCAGGCGGGCACTGAAGCTTTCTTT.

The rearrangement links TRBV2 to TRBJ2-1; D unclear. CDR3 length: 15 residues. Per germline, CDR1 SNHLY and CDR2 FYNNEI. V dropped 1 base and J dropped 0 bases, with 7 bases sitting between them. As DNA, the CDR3 is TGTGCCAGCAGTGAAGAGTCGAGCTCCTACAATGAGCAGTTCTTC. Translating gives CASSEESSSYNEQFF.

V and J are TRBV10-3 and TRBJ1-1; tentatively, D is TRBD1 (5 bases). From germline, CDR1 is ENHRY and CDR2 SYGVKD. Trimming shortened V by 8 bases and J by 3 bases, and 19 bases separated the two germline ends. The CDR3 has 15 amino acids. DNA for the CDR3: TGTGCCATCCGAGTTGGGGGGGACGCCGACACTGAAGCTTTCTTT. Protein sequence: CAIRVGGDADTEAFF.

This clone was detected once. V and J are TRBV6-5 and TRBJ1-4, with TRBD1 as a possible D gene (5 bases). Germline lookup yields CDR1 MNHEY and CDR2 SVGAGI. The V end lost 6 bases, the J end lost 0 bases, and 8 bases lay between the germline ends. The CDR3 extends over 14 amino acids. The CDR3 region is CASSPTATNEKLFF. As DNA, the CDR3 is TGTGCCAGCAGCCCGACAGCAACTAATGAAAAACTGTTTTTT.

V and J are TRBV19 and TRBJ2-1; possibly TRBD1 for D (7 bases). Germline assignment: CDR1 LNHDA and CDR2 SQIVND (reference sequence). The CDR3 runs to 13 residues. With 6 bases removed from V and 4 bases from J, the gap between germline ends came to 10 bases. CDR3 DNA sequence: TGTGCCAGTAGGACAGGGACTTACAATGAGCAGTTCTTC. Encoded protein: CASRTGTYNEQFF.

This clone was detected only once. V usage is TRBV6-5 and J usage is TRBJ1-2, with D hard to call. Germline values: CDR1 MNHEY, CDR2 SVGAGI. The CDR3 spans 11 residues. V was clipped by 3 bases and J by 7 bases, with 6 bases between them. CDR3 loop: CASSYLVGYTF. Here the CDR3 DNA reads TGTGCCAGCAGTTATTTAGTTGGCTACACCTTC.

V usage is TRBV19 and J usage is TRBJ2-3, with TRBD1 matching over 10 bases. The CDR3 consists of 17 residues. Trimming at V came to 7 bases and at J to 1 base, leaving 11 bases not matched to a gene. CDR1 and CDR2 from the germline V gene are LNHDA and SQIVND (reference sequence). CDR3 nucleotide sequence: TGTGCCAGTATCCCTCCTCCCGGGACAGGGGGCACAGATACGCAGTATTTT. Its translation is CASIPPPGTGGTDTQYF.

This clone occurred once. The CDR3 bases are TGTGCCAGCAGCCAAGGGCAGAACTATGGCTACACCTTC. The encoded protein is CASSQGQNYGYTF. The J gene is TRBJ1-2, the V gene TRBV14; no reliable D call. V was cut by 1 base and J by 2 bases, with 5 bases left in between. Germline-derived CDR1 and CDR2 are SGHDN and FVKESK. The CDR3 consists of 13 residues.

CDR3: CASTTHYSNQPQHF. DNA for the CDR3: TGTGCCAGCACGACACATTATAGCAATCAGCCCCAGCATTTT. The V and J genes are TRBV6-6 and TRBJ1-5; D is uncertain. CDR3 length: 14 residues. Germline CDR1 is MNHNY and CDR2 is SVGAGI (reference sequence). Trimming removed 7 bases at V and 0 bases at J, with 10 bases between.